These 22 T cell receptor beta chains share one sample of origin, sequenced in a study of blood T cell repertoires in COVID-19. Some clones are missing from TCRdb's copy, which holds only in-frame ones; the method was immunoSEQ multiplex PCR. Among 100,000 to 120,000 clones listed, around 85% were seen once. The sample comprised peripheral blood. The receptors come from a woman aged 55 to 70 with COVID-19, enrolled during active disease.

The V call is TRBV2, the J call TRBJ2-6; D is perhaps TRBD1 (6 bases). The CDR3 loop spans 15 amino acids. Germline lookup yields CDR1 SNHLY and CDR2 FYNNEI. V was pared by 3 bases and J by 4 bases, with 10 bases between. The CDR3 here is CASSDEGVGANVLTF. CDR3 DNA sequence: TGTGCCAGCAGTGACGAGGGGGTCGGGGCCAACGTCCTGACTTTC.

The chain is built from TRBV28 and TRBJ1-3; 9 nucleotides line up with TRBD1. V trimming: 4 bases; J trimming: 4 bases; junction bases outside the gene matches: 8. The germline gives CDR1 MDHEN, CDR2 SYDVKM. CDR3 size: 16 residues. The DNA of the CDR3 is TGTGCCAGCAGTTCAAAAGCGGGACAGGGCGGAAACACCATATATTTT. Translated: CASSSKAGQGGNTIYF.

This clone was picked up one time. The chain is built from TRBV25-1 and TRBJ1-2, with D tentatively TRBD1 (5 bases). This CDR3 contains 14 residues. V gave up 8 bases and J gave up 5 bases, with 18 bases separating them. The germline V gene encodes CDR1 MGHDK and CDR2 SYGVNS. The CDR3 nucleotides are TGTGCCAGCGCGCATCCGGGGGGGAATTATGGCTACACCTTC. This sequence encodes CASAHPGGNYGYTF.

In its sample, this clone was seen once. The chain employs TRBV7-9 and TRBJ1-1; 7 bases align to TRBD1. V lost 1 base and J lost 4; bases outside the gene matches: 12. From germline, CDR1 is SEHNR and CDR2 FQNEAQ (reference sequence). This CDR3 contains 17 residues. The CDR3 coding sequence is TGTGCCAGCAGCTTAGTAGGGGACAGCCCAAGGTCCACTGAAGCTTTCTTT. Protein product: CASSLVGDSPRSTEAFF.

This chain joins TRBV6-6 and TRBJ1-4; a possible D gene is TRBD1 (5 bases). V was pared by 8 bases and J by 8 bases, with 18 bases between. The CDR3 loop spans 14 amino acids. In germline, CDR1 is MNHNY, CDR2 SVGAGI (reference sequence). The CDR3 spells CASSSAGGTEKLFF. CDR3 DNA sequence: TGTGCCAGCTCCTCAGCGGGGGGGACGGAAAAACTGTTTTTT.

J is TRBJ2-2 and V is TRBV13, with 7 bases fitting TRBD2. The V gene end was trimmed by 7 bases and the J gene end by 3 bases; junction bases not matched to a gene: 8. Germline V gene lookup returns CDR1 PRHDT and CDR2 FYEKMQ (reference sequence). The CDR3 is 15 residues long. For the CDR3, the DNA is TGTGCCAGCACTCCACTAGCGACCGACACCGGGGAGCTGTTTTTT. This translates into CASTPLATDTGELFF.

The V gene is TRBV30, the J gene TRBJ2-2; TRBD2 is a possible D gene (5 bases). V lost 8 bases to trimming and J lost 7 bases, with 11 bases between them. Per the germline V gene, CDR1 is GTSNPN and CDR2 is SVGIG (reference sequence). The CDR3 spans 11 residues. This CDR3 reads CATLAGGELFF. The CDR3 DNA reads as TGTGCCACTCTAGCCGGCGGGGAGCTGTTTTTT.

This chain links TRBV30 with TRBJ1-4, with TRBD1 matching over 11 bases. The CDR3 has 17 amino acids. The trim removed 2 bases at V and 5 bases at J, leaving 10 bases unmatched. Germline assignment: CDR1 GTSNPN and CDR2 SVGIG (reference sequence). CDR3 nucleotide sequence: TGTGCCTGGAGTTCCCGGGACAGGGGGTGGGAGAATGAAAAACTGTTTTTT. This gives the protein CAWSSRDRGWENEKLFF.

A remark on this clone: Because the CDR3 is missing its conserved closing phenylalanine or tryptophan, this is likely a read error. Because the CDR3's place on the DNA is in doubt, the DNA is left out and the CDR3 is given as listed by TCRdb. The chain recombines TRBV21-1 with TRBJ1-2; the D segment call TRBD1 is taken from the table without a DNA check. TRBV21-1 is reported as a pseudogene. The CDR3 spans 12 residues, counting both ends. The CDR3 loop reads CASSKDRGFSPA.

The genes are TRBV7-9 and TRBJ2-5; D remains unclear. The CDR3 is 13 amino acids. The V end was cut by 0 bases, the J end by 3 bases, with 5 bases between. Germline lookup yields CDR1 SEHNR and CDR2 FQNEAQ (reference sequence). The DNA for the CDR3 is TGTGCCAGCAGCTTAGCGCCAGAAGAGACCCAGTACTTC. It encodes CASSLAPEETQYF.

The chain links TRBV25-1 to TRBJ2-7; no firm D call. V was cut by 9 bases and J by 3 bases, with 6 bases left in between. The germline V gene encodes CDR1 MGHDK and CDR2 SYGVNS. This CDR3 comprises 10 residues. The CDR3 nucleotides are TGTGCCAGTAGTCACTACGAGCAGTACTTC. As protein: CASSHYEQYF.

V is TRBV9 and J is TRBJ1-3; no reliable D call. With 4 bases removed from V and 4 bases from J, the gap between germline ends came to 12 bases. Germline lookup yields CDR1 SGDLS and CDR2 YYNGEE. This CDR3 has 14 residues. The CDR3 region has the DNA TGTGCCAGCAGCCCCCCTCCGGGGGGAAACACCATATATTTT. Protein: CASSPPPGGNTIYF.

This chain links TRBV25-1 with TRBJ2-5; D unclear. The CDR3 is made up of 15 amino acids. V lost 1 base and J lost 2, with 11 bases in between. Germline CDR1 reads MGHDK; CDR2 reads SYGVNS. The CDR3 here is CASSEFGAVQETQYF. For the CDR3, the DNA is TGTGCCAGCAGTGAATTCGGTGCGGTGCAAGAGACCCAGTACTTC. The full variable domain, rest sourced from reference TRBV25-1 and TRBJ2-5, is EADIYQTPRYLVIGTGKKITLECSQTMGHDKMYWYQQDPGMELHLIHYSYGVNSTEKGDLSSESTVSRIRTEHFPLTLESARPSHTSQYLCASSEFGAVQETQYFGPGTRLLVL.

This chain uses TRBV18 with TRBJ1-6; TRBD1 is a possible D gene (5 bases). CDR1 is KGHSH and CDR2 is LQKENI in the germline V gene. Trimming took off 1 base at V and 8 bases at J, with 12 bases between the two ends. The CDR3 is made up of 15 amino acids. Here the CDR3 DNA reads TGTGCCAGCTCACCACGGGGGGGTCGAGATTCACCCCTCCACTTT. Translated, it gives CASSPRGGRDSPLHF. The full variable domain, its missing parts supplied by reference TRBV18 and TRBJ1-6, is NAGVMQNPRHLVRRRGQEARLRCSPMKGHSHVYWYRQLPEEGLKFMVYLQKENIIDESGMPKERFSAEFPKEGPSILRIQQVVRGDSAAYFCASSPRGGRDSPLHFGNGTRLTVT.

Regarding this clone: At one end, the junction sequence differs from germline, possibly due to a read error. The chain has TRBV7-7 and TRBJ2-6; no clear D. The CDR3 is 15 residues long. Germline V gene data show CDR1 as SSHAT and CDR2 as FNYEAQ (reference sequence). CDR3 bases: TGTGCTAGCAGCTTAAGTAGCTCTGGGGCCAACGTCCTGACTTTC. Translated, it gives CASSLSSSGANVLTF. The full variable domain, rest sourced from reference TRBV7-7 and TRBJ2-6, is GAGVSQSPRYKVTKRGQDVTLRCDPISSHATLYWYQQALGQGPEFLTYFNYEAQPDKSGLPSDRFSAERPEGSISTLTIQRTEQRDSAMYRCASSLSSSGANVLTFGAGSRLTVL.

The chain employs TRBV30 and TRBJ2-3; 10 nucleotides match TRBD2. Unmatched junction bases numbered 3, after V lost 0 bases and J lost 6 bases. Germline CDR1 reads GTSNPN; CDR2 reads SVGIG (reference sequence). This CDR3 has 14 amino acids. The CDR3 DNA is TGTGCCTGGAGTGTAGATAGCGGGGGGGATACGCAGTATTTT. Translated: CAWSVDSGGDTQYF. Combining the CDR3 with reference TRBV30 and TRBJ2-3 gives the whole variable domain SQTIHQWPATLVQPVGSPLSLECTVEGTSNPNLYWYRQAAGRGLQLLFYSVGIGQISSEVPQNLSASRPQDRQFILSSKKLLLSDSGFYLCAWSVDSGGDTQYFGPGTRLTVL.

V and J are TRBV11-1 and TRBJ2-7; D is unresolved. Germline V gene lookup returns CDR1 SGHAT and CDR2 FQDESV (reference sequence). The CDR3 covers 12 residues. Trimming took off 0 bases at V and 3 bases at J, with 3 bases between the two ends. CDR3 in DNA: TGTGCCAGCAGCTTAGCCGGCTACGAGCAGTACTTC. Translation: CASSLAGYEQYF.

CDR3 region: CSVGQGDYGYTF. Written as DNA, the CDR3 is TGCAGCGTGGGACAGGGTGACTATGGCTACACCTTC. The chain carries TRBV29-1 and TRBJ1-2, with TRBD1 matching 9 bases. This CDR3 comprises 12 residues. V lost 6 bases, J lost 3 bases, and 2 bases stayed unmatched. The germline CDR1 and CDR2 sequences are SQVTM and ANQGSEA.

The rearrangement uses TRBV2 and TRBJ2-5, with D possibly TRBD1 on 5 matching bases. V was pared by 7 bases and J by 5 bases, with 8 bases between. The CDR3 totals 11 residues. Germline V gene data show CDR1 as SNHLY and CDR2 as FYNNEI. In DNA, the CDR3 is TGTGCCAGCAAGGGGATGGAGACCCAGTACTTC. Amino acid sequence: CASKGMETQYF.

This clone was counted a single time. This chain links TRBV7-9 with TRBJ2-5; D is uncertain. Between the trimmed V and J ends, which lost 5 bases and 5 bases, there was a span of 12 bases. This CDR3 is 13 amino acids long. The V gene's germline CDR1 is SEHNR and CDR2 FQNEAQ (reference sequence). CDR3: CASSPRGAETQYF. In DNA form, the CDR3 reads TGTGCCAGCAGCCCACGCGGAGCGGAGACCCAGTACTTC.

The chain has TRBV9 and TRBJ1-2; no firm D call. The CDR3 consists of 12 residues. Trimming shortened V by 4 bases and J by 7 bases, and 11 bases separated the two germline ends. Per the germline V gene, CDR1 is SGDLS and CDR2 is YYNGEE. The DNA of the CDR3 is TGTGCCAGCAGCCCCTTGGCAGGTGGCTACACCTTC. This encodes CASSPLAGGYTF.

The V and J genes are TRBV2 and TRBJ1-2; TRBD1 matches 7 bases. This CDR3 comprises 17 residues. The germline V gene encodes CDR1 SNHLY and CDR2 FYNNEI. Trimming removed 6 bases from V and 5 bases from J; junction bases left unmatched: 18. The CDR3, as DNA: TGTGCCAGCAGGGCAGGGGGTCCCTTTTCCTTGCCTTATGGCTACACCTTC. It yields the protein CASRAGGPFSLPYGYTF.